This TCR beta chain was profiled in a study of CD8+ T cells in alopecia areata. cDNA prepared by RNA extraction and subsequent reverse transcription served as the template for sequencing. TCRdb's copy holds only in-frame clones and misses some; the assay was immunoSEQ multiplex PCR. Of approximately 89,000 clones detected, roughly 51% appear once; the ten largest clones hold just over 5.5%. The V and J ends lost 0 bases and 4 bases respectively, with 13 bases between them. Germline V lookup: CDR1 GTSNPN, CDR2 SVGIG (reference sequence). The CDR3 loop spans 14 amino acids. Comments on this clone: Antigen: not known.

Notes on the study in general: Clonality in lesional scalp, especially alopecia totalis/universalis, exceeded that of normal scalp. There were also resident alphabeta T cells of normal skin sequenced in scalp samples.

This receptor was taken from a human donor with alopecia areata. Sequencing input: NKG2D-high CD8+ T cells sorted from blood. The V and J genes are TRBV30 and TRBJ2-7, with D tentatively TRBD2 (5 bases). The CDR3 loop reads CAWSVWSSEYEQYF. The CDR3 DNA reads as TGTGCCTGGAGTGTCTGGAGTAGCGAGTACGAGCAGTACTTC.